Below, 22 T cell receptor beta chains from the same sample are listed, as sequenced in a study of technical replicates of blood from a handful of donors. Repertoires were generated with immunoSEQ multiplex PCR, while TCRdb's copy carries only in-frame clones and drops some. This table has 65,000 to 80,000 clones, 95% to 98% appearing once. The specimen was T cells isolated from PBMCs. The source is a human donor in good health.

The V call is TRBV25-1, the J call TRBJ2-7, with TRBD2 as a possible D gene (7 bases). Deletions cut 4 bases from V and 3 bases from J, with 16 bases between. CDR3 length: 15 amino acids. Germline V CDR1 and CDR2: MGHDK, SYGVNS. CDR3 sequence reads: CASSGGGHRYYEQYF. CDR3 nucleotide sequence: TGTGCCAGCAGTGGGGGGGGACATAGATACTACGAGCAGTACTTC.

The V and J genes are TRBV4-1 and TRBJ2-2, with 10 bases identical to TRBD2. After removal of 1 base from V and 8 bases from J, the junction contained 4 bases not matched to a gene. Germline V gene sequence: CDR1 MGHRA, CDR2 YSYEKL. This CDR3 contains 15 residues. CDR3 residues: CASSQVAGGSGELFF. In DNA form, the CDR3 reads TGCGCCAGCAGCCAAGTAGCGGGAGGTTCTGGGGAGCTGTTTTTT.

The chain recombines TRBV19 with TRBJ2-6; possible D gene TRBD2, 6 bases. The CDR3 has 15 amino acids. Trimming took 8 bases from V and 2 from J, leaving 13 bases between them. Germline CDR1 reads LNHDA; CDR2 reads SQIVND (reference sequence). CDR3 nucleotides: TGTGCCAGTCGGCTTTGGGGGGCTGGGGCCAACGTCCTGACTTTC. Translation gives CASRLWGAGANVLTF. Combining the CDR3 with reference TRBV19 and TRBJ2-6 gives the whole variable domain DGGITQSPKYLFRKEGQNVTLSCEQNLNHDAMYWYRQDPGQGLRLIYYSQIVNDFQKGDIAEGYSVSREKKESFPLTVTSAQKNPTAFYLCASRLWGAGANVLTFGAGSRLTVL.

The V call is TRBV5-6, the J call TRBJ2-5; 9 bases match TRBD1. The germline CDR1 and CDR2 sequences are SGHDT and YYEEEE. V trimming: 4 bases; J trimming: 2 bases; junction bases outside the gene matches: 18. CDR3 length: 19 amino acids. The DNA of the CDR3 is TGTGCCAGCAGCGTTTATTTCGTGGGGACAGGGATGGAGCAAGAGACCCAGTACTTC. Translating gives CASSVYFVGTGMEQETQYF.

This clone was seen once. This chain joins TRBV14 and TRBJ1-2, with D possibly being TRBD1 (5 bases). There are 14 residues in the CDR3. Germline lookup yields CDR1 SGHDN and CDR2 FVKESK. V dropped 0 bases and J dropped 8 bases, with 13 bases sitting between them. CDR3 sequence: CASSQDRAGFGYTF. In DNA, the CDR3 is TGTGCCAGCAGCCAAGATCGGGCAGGGTTCGGCTACACCTTC.

The rearrangement links TRBV30 to TRBJ1-2; D not resolved. The CDR3 consists of 14 residues. V was cut by 1 base and J by 1 base, with 10 bases left in between. Germline V gene data show CDR1 as GTSNPN and CDR2 as SVGIG (reference sequence). The CDR3 region is CAWSGTDNNYGYTF. The CDR3 DNA reads as TGTGCCTGGAGTGGTACAGATAATAACTATGGCTACACCTTC.

The rearrangement joins TRBV11-2 to TRBJ2-1, with D perhaps matching TRBD2 (5 bases). From germline, CDR1 is SGHAT and CDR2 FQNNGV. The CDR3 extends over 16 amino acids. Trimming took 5 bases from V and 0 from J, leaving 14 bases between them. This CDR3 is CASSISLANSYNEQFF. CDR3 bases: TGTGCCAGCAGCATCTCTTTAGCGAACTCCTACAATGAGCAGTTCTTC.

This clone is a singleton in its sample. V gene TRBV7-9 combines with J gene TRBJ2-2; 10 positions agree with TRBD2. The germline gives CDR1 SEHNR, CDR2 FQNEAQ (reference sequence). V shed 4 bases and J 4 bases; nucleotides not matched to a gene: 3. The CDR3 consists of 15 residues. The CDR3 spells CASSSIAGGTGELFF. The CDR3 DNA reads as TGTGCCAGCAGCTCCATAGCGGGAGGCACCGGGGAGCTGTTTTTT.

The V and J genes are TRBV5-4 and TRBJ2-3, with 7 bases lining up with TRBD2. This CDR3 has 15 amino acids. CDR1 SGHNT and CDR2 YYREEE come from the germline V gene (reference sequence). Trimming at V came to 4 bases and at J to 3 bases, leaving 8 bases not matched to a gene. CDR3 residues: CASSLTAGPTDTQYF. As DNA, the CDR3 is TGTGCCAGCAGCCTCACAGCGGGACCAACAGATACGCAGTATTTT.

The J gene is TRBJ2-7, the V gene TRBV5-8, with D unclear. This CDR3 is built from 13 residues. V was shortened by 4 bases and J by 4 bases, with 12 bases between the two germline ends. In germline, CDR1 is SGHTS, CDR2 YDEGEE. The CDR3 coding sequence is TGTGCCAGCAGCCCCAAGACTCGGTACGAGCAGTACTTC. Protein sequence: CASSPKTRYEQYF.

V is TRBV7-3 and J is TRBJ2-5, with TRBD2 identical over 12 bases. The CDR3 totals 17 residues. In germline, CDR1 is SGHTA, CDR2 FQGTGA. The V and J ends lost 0 bases and 5 bases, in that order; junction bases with no gene match: 7. CDR3 sequence reads: CASSLTGGLAGWETQYF. The CDR3 nucleotides read TGTGCCAGCAGCTTAACCGGGGGACTAGCGGGTTGGGAGACCCAGTACTTC.

This clone has just one count. This chain uses TRBV27 with TRBJ1-4; D may be TRBD1 (5 bases). The CDR3 is 18 residues long. V lost 5 bases and J 7 bases, leaving 26 bases between the germline ends. From germline, CDR1 is MNHEY and CDR2 SMNVEV (reference sequence). CDR3 nucleotides: TGTGCCAGCAGTGCCGGGGGGAATAAAAGACTTGGCGGTGAAAAACTGTTTTTT. This sequence encodes CASSAGGNKRLGGEKLFF.

This chain joins TRBV19 and TRBJ1-5, with D uncertain. The germline V gene has CDR1 LNHDA and CDR2 SQIVND (reference sequence). The CDR3 has 13 amino acids. V was shortened by 4 bases and J by 4 bases, with 8 bases between the two germline ends. This chain's CDR3 is CASSRNINQPQHF. DNA for the CDR3: TGTGCCAGTAGTAGAAACATAAATCAGCCCCAGCATTTT.

The rearrangement uses TRBV30 and TRBJ2-3; 10 bases line up with TRBD2. The ends lost 4 bases at V and 0 bases at J; junction bases unmatched: 4. The germline V gene has CDR1 GTSNPN and CDR2 SVGIG (reference sequence). The CDR3 totals 15 residues. The CDR3 nucleotides are TGTGCCTGGACTAGCGGGAGAGTAAGCACAGATACGCAGTATTTT. It encodes CAWTSGRVSTDTQYF. Full variable domain (missing parts from reference TRBV30 and TRBJ2-3): SQTIHQWPATLVQPVGSPLSLECTVEGTSNPNLYWYRQAAGRGLQLLFYSVGIGQISSEVPQNLSASRPQDRQFILSSKKLLLSDSGFYLCAWTSGRVSTDTQYFGPGTRLTVL.

The genes are TRBV10-2 and TRBJ1-5; D gene ambiguous. V was clipped by 3 bases and J by 11 bases, with 14 bases between them. This CDR3 has 13 residues. From germline, CDR1 is WSHSY and CDR2 SAAADI. DNA of the CDR3: TGCGCCAGCAGTGAAACCCGTTCACATACCCAGCATTTT. This translates into CASSETRSHTQHF.

The genes are TRBV27 and TRBJ2-5, with TRBD1 matching 7 bases. Trimming removed 2 bases from V and 4 bases from J; junction bases left unmatched: 7. The CDR3 covers 15 residues. Germline V CDR1 and CDR2: MNHEY, SMNVEV (reference sequence). CDR3: CASSLVRGIGETQYF. The CDR3 DNA reads as TGTGCCAGCAGTTTAGTCAGGGGGATCGGAGAGACCCAGTACTTC.

This chain joins TRBV2 and TRBJ2-7; 14 bases map to TRBD2. CDR3 size: 14 residues. V lost 5 bases to trimming and J lost 9 bases; unmatched junction nucleotides: 6. The germline gives CDR1 SNHLY, CDR2 FYNNEI. The CDR3: CASSPGLAGELQYF. CDR3 nucleotide sequence: TGTGCCAGCAGTCCGGGACTAGCGGGAGAGTTGCAGTACTTC. The variable domain in full, with the rest retrieved from reference TRBV2 and TRBJ2-7, is EPEVTQTPSHQVTQMGQEVILRCVPISNHLYFYWYRQILGQKVEFLVSFYNNEISEKSEIFDDQFSVERPDGSNFTLKIRSTKLEDSAMYFCASSPGLAGELQYFGPGTRLTVT.

This clone showed up just once. The chain links TRBV6-5 to TRBJ1-4; D is uncertain. V lost 4 bases, J lost 7 bases, and 7 bases lay in between. The CDR3 runs to 12 residues. Germline V lookup: CDR1 MNHEY, CDR2 SVGAGI. CDR3 region: CASSLSGEKLFF. CDR3 bases: TGTGCCAGCAGTTTATCGGGTGAAAAACTGTTTTTT.

The chain combines TRBV28 with TRBJ1-4, with D maybe TRBD1 (5 bases). This CDR3 is built from 16 residues. Trimming left V 9 bases short and J 2 bases short, with 19 bases between. Germline V gene lookup returns CDR1 MDHEN and CDR2 SYDVKM. As DNA, the CDR3 is TGTGCCAGTATCGAGCGGGGCATCGGGACTAATGAAAAACTGTTTTTT. This sequence encodes CASIERGIGTNEKLFF.

The chain joins TRBV18 to TRBJ1-1; 10 bases align to TRBD1. CDR3 length equals 13 residues. The germline CDR1 and CDR2 sequences are KGHSH and LQKENI. V shed 3 bases and J 7 bases; nucleotides not matched to a gene: 2. CDR3 nucleotide sequence: TGTGCCAGCTCACCGGGACAGGGGTTTGAAGCTTTCTTT. Amino acid sequence: CASSPGQGFEAFF. Looking up the rest from reference TRBV18 and TRBJ1-1 gives the full variable domain: NAGVMQNPRHLVRRRGQEARLRCSPMKGHSHVYWYRQLPEEGLKFMVYLQKENIIDESGMPKERFSAEFPKEGPSILRIQQVVRGDSAAYFCASSPGQGFEAFFGQGTRLTVV.

The chain links TRBV19 to TRBJ2-2; D is uncertain. The CDR3 runs 15 residues. Trimming took 3 bases from V and 3 from J, leaving 11 bases between them. Germline CDR1 and CDR2: LNHDA and SQIVND (reference sequence). CDR3 nucleotide sequence: TGTGCCAGTAGTATCGGTCAGGAATACACCGGGGAGCTGTTTTTT. It is translated as CASSIGQEYTGELFF.

The chain recombines TRBV5-3 with TRBJ2-3; 10 nucleotides align to TRBD1. TRBV5-3 counts as an open reading frame of uncertain function. V lost 7 bases and J lost 1; bases outside the gene matches: 9. The CDR3 length is 16 residues. The CDR3 is CARGLTGTGGTDTQYF. CDR3 DNA: TGTGCCAGAGGATTAACCGGGACAGGGGGCACAGATACGCAGTATTTT.